This is a list of T cell receptor beta chains from one sample in a study of spatial heterogeneity in lung cancer. TCRdb fed the 5' RACE reads into MiXCR, producing one record per CDR3 protein. The top ten clones hold less than 25% of a sample with fewer than 100,000 distinct CDR3 sequences, 15% to 20% of them seen once. The material was PBMCs, obtained at follow-up. All receptors come from a male donor with early-stage non-small cell lung cancer. CDR3s include the opening cysteine and the closing phenylalanine or tryptophan. The order of the fields is CDR3 protein, CDR3 length, J gene, V gene.

cdr3_aa: CASSSAGTVNTEAFF
cdr3_length: 15
j_call: TRBJ1-1
v_call: TRBV27

cdr3_aa: CSAPWVRNYGYTF
cdr3_length: 13
j_call: TRBJ1-2
v_call: TRBV20-1

cdr3_aa: CASSQGSGANVLTF
cdr3_length: 14
j_call: TRBJ2-6
v_call: TRBV7-9

cdr3_aa: CSVGDSRGQPQHF
cdr3_length: 13
j_call: TRBJ1-5
v_call: TRBV29-1

cdr3_aa: CASSPPGGAYNEQFF
cdr3_length: 15
j_call: TRBJ2-1
v_call: TRBV7-7

cdr3_aa: CASSVGPRGGYRGGNEQFF
cdr3_length: 19
j_call: TRBJ2-1
v_call: TRBV2

cdr3_aa: CASSLGSNSGANVLTF
cdr3_length: 16
j_call: TRBJ2-6
v_call: TRBV7-9

cdr3_aa: CASSFGTGSYEQYF
cdr3_length: 14
j_call: TRBJ2-7
v_call: TRBV5-1

cdr3_aa: CASKRGNTEAFF
cdr3_length: 12
j_call: TRBJ1-1
v_call: TRBV6-2/TRBV6-3

cdr3_aa: CASSQEGAGGLQYF
cdr3_length: 14
j_call: TRBJ2-3
v_call: TRBV4-3

cdr3_aa: CSARSTANEQFF
cdr3_length: 12
j_call: TRBJ2-1
v_call: TRBV20-1

cdr3_aa: CASSLSGSPYNEQFF
cdr3_length: 15
j_call: TRBJ2-1
v_call: TRBV5-5

cdr3_aa: CASSWGDTEAFF
cdr3_length: 12
j_call: TRBJ1-1
v_call: TRBV5-5

cdr3_aa: CASSQDILEAPTDTGELFF
cdr3_length: 19
j_call: TRBJ2-2
v_call: TRBV4-2

cdr3_aa: CAISEFTDTQYF
cdr3_length: 12
j_call: TRBJ2-3
v_call: TRBV10-3

cdr3_aa: CASSRDRGTDTQYF
cdr3_length: 14
j_call: TRBJ2-3
v_call: TRBV5-1

cdr3_aa: CASSPLGGGSGELFF
cdr3_length: 15
j_call: TRBJ2-2
v_call: TRBV14

cdr3_aa: CASSSGQGPYNEQFF
cdr3_length: 15
j_call: TRBJ2-1
v_call: TRBV7-7

cdr3_aa: CASSRESGTYNEQFF
cdr3_length: 15
j_call: TRBJ2-1
v_call: TRBV5-1

cdr3_aa: CASSHLRGNTYGYTF
cdr3_length: 15
j_call: TRBJ1-2
v_call: TRBV7-9

cdr3_aa: CASSTPGLASNEQYF
cdr3_length: 15
j_call: TRBJ2-7
v_call: TRBV5-4

cdr3_aa: CSARFRRGLNTDTQYF
cdr3_length: 16
j_call: TRBJ2-3
v_call: TRBV20-1

cdr3_aa: CASSQNPHGTQYF
cdr3_length: 13
j_call: TRBJ2-5
v_call: TRBV3-1

cdr3_aa: CASSHGPGQRYNSPLHF
cdr3_length: 17
j_call: TRBJ1-6
v_call: TRBV21-1

cdr3_aa: CASGTSGRFNEQYF
cdr3_length: 14
j_call: TRBJ2-7
v_call: TRBV5-1

cdr3_aa: CASSHLTVPNSEAFF
cdr3_length: 15
j_call: TRBJ1-1
v_call: TRBV4-1

cdr3_aa: CSASGTGRSGNTIYF
cdr3_length: 15
j_call: TRBJ1-3
v_call: TRBV20-1

cdr3_aa: CASSQMTRQETQYF
cdr3_length: 14
j_call: TRBJ2-5
v_call: TRBV4-1

cdr3_aa: CSARPKMVGRPNTEAFF
cdr3_length: 17
j_call: TRBJ1-1
v_call: TRBV20-1

cdr3_aa: CASSFTTDRGYTF
cdr3_length: 13
j_call: TRBJ1-2
v_call: TRBV6-2/TRBV6-3

cdr3_aa: CASSFLAPSGKETQYF
cdr3_length: 16
j_call: TRBJ2-5
v_call: TRBV12-3/TRBV12-4

cdr3_aa: CASSARLSDYGYTF
cdr3_length: 14
j_call: TRBJ1-2
v_call: TRBV9

cdr3_aa: CASSTPGADTEAFF
cdr3_length: 14
j_call: TRBJ1-1
v_call: TRBV6-5

cdr3_aa: CASSQGGGGTYEQYF
cdr3_length: 15
j_call: TRBJ2-7
v_call: TRBV4-1

cdr3_aa: CASSLSQGPRETQYF
cdr3_length: 15
j_call: TRBJ2-5
v_call: TRBV12-3/TRBV12-4